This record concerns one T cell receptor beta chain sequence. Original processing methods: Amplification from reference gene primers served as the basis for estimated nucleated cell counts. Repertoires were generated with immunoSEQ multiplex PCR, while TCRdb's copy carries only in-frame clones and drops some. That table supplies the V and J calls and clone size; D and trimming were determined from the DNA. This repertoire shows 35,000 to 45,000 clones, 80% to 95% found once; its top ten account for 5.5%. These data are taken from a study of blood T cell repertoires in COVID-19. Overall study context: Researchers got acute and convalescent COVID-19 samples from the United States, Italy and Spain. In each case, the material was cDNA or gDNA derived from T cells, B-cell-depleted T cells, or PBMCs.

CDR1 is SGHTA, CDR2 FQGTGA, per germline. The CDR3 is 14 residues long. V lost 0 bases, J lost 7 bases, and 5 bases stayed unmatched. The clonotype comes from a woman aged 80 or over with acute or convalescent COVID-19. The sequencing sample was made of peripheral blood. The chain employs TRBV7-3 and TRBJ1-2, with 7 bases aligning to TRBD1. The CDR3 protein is CASSLTGQGGGYTF. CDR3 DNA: TGTGCCAGCAGCTTAACTGGGCAGGGGGGTGGCTACACCTTC.